These 9 T cell receptor beta chains were all obtained from the same sample, sequenced in a study of OX40 agonist ivuxolimab in advanced cancers. Clones were read by immunoSEQ multiplex PCR, and TCRdb kept only the in-frame ones, dropping some. The sample holds under 75,000 clones; 80% to 90% are singletons and the top ten take more than 0.65%. Source: CD4+ or CD8+ T cells sorted from blood, taken in a trial of the OX40 agonist ivuxolimab. The source is an adult with an advanced solid tumor such as melanoma, head and neck, liver or kidney cancer.

Only a few counts were recorded for this clone. The V and J genes are TRBV14 and TRBJ2-1, with 8 bases aligning to TRBD1. The junction had 1 base not matched to a gene; V was cut back by 0 bases and J by 3 bases. The germline CDR1 and CDR2 sequences are SGHDN and FVKESK. The CDR3 totals 15 residues. The CDR3 DNA reads TGTGCCAGCAGCCAAGACAGGGGGCACTACAATGAGCAGTTCTTC. It encodes CASSQDRGHYNEQFF.

The gene calls are TRBV11-3 and TRBJ1-1; D not certain. There are 13 residues in the CDR3. V lost 1 base, J lost 1 base, and 4 bases lay in between. Germline V gene lookup returns CDR1 SGHNT and CDR2 YENEEA. The CDR3 loop reads CASSLVTNTEAFF. The CDR3 bases are TGTGCCAGCAGCTTAGTCACGAACACTGAAGCTTTCTTT.

The gene calls are TRBV25-1 and TRBJ1-3; D possibly corresponds to TRBD1 (5 bases). Germline CDR1 reads MGHDK; CDR2 reads SYGVNS. The CDR3 contains 16 residues. Trimming shortened V by 6 bases and J by 0 bases, and 15 bases separated the two germline ends. The DNA of the CDR3 is TGTGCCAGCAGAGGGGCAGGGACTAACTCTGGAAACACCATATATTTT. It encodes CASRGAGTNSGNTIYF. The complete variable domain, with remaining parts taken from reference TRBV25-1 and TRBJ1-3, reads EADIYQTPRYLVIGTGKKITLECSQTMGHDKMYWYQQDPGMELHLIHYSYGVNSTEKGDLSSESTVSRIRTEHFPLTLESARPSHTSQYLCASRGAGTNSGNTIYFGEGSWLTVV.

The chain links TRBV11-2 to TRBJ2-6; D gene uncertain. Germline CDR1 SGHAT, CDR2 FQNNGV. The length of the CDR3 is 17 residues. V lost 1 base and J lost 0, with 10 bases in between. The CDR3 DNA follows: TGTGCCAGCAGCTTAGTATCAGTGAACTCTGGGGCCAACGTCCTGACTTTC. It encodes CASSLVSVNSGANVLTF.

This chain joins TRBV5-6 and TRBJ2-7, with D hard to call. The ends were cut back, 4 bases at V and 2 bases at J, with 16 bases in the middle. The germline gives CDR1 SGHDT, CDR2 YYEEEE. This CDR3 region has 15 residues. CDR3: CASSIDLTATYEQYF. DNA of the CDR3: TGTGCCAGCAGCATCGACTTAACAGCGACCTACGAGCAGTACTTC.

The chain recombines TRBV30 with TRBJ1-5; a weak D match, TRBD1 (5 bases). Trimming stripped 1 base from V and 0 bases from J, with 10 bases between. The CDR3 sequence is 15 residues long. Germline CDR1 GTSNPN, CDR2 SVGIG (reference sequence). The CDR3 DNA is TGTGCCTGGAGTGGACAGCTTTATAGCAATCAGCCCCAGCATTTT. It is translated as CAWSGQLYSNQPQHF.

V is TRBV15 and J is TRBJ1-3; D is unclear. Trimming removed 0 bases from V and 2 bases from J, with 11 bases in between. The CDR3 has 16 amino acids. The V gene's germline CDR1 is LNHNV and CDR2 YYDKDF (reference sequence). This CDR3 is CATSRDSQTTGNTIYF. The CDR3 DNA follows: TGTGCCACCAGCAGAGATTCGCAGACCACTGGAAACACCATATATTTT. Combining the CDR3 with reference TRBV15 and TRBJ1-3 gives the whole variable domain DAMVIQNPRYQVTQFGKPVTLSCSQTLNHNVMYWYQQKSSQAPKLLFHYYDKDFNNEADTPDNFQSRRPNTSFCFLDIRSPGLGDTAMYLCATSRDSQTTGNTIYFGEGSWLTVV.

The chain carries TRBV30 and TRBJ1-5; D gene ambiguous. Trimming left V 0 bases short and J 7 bases short, with 16 bases between. The CDR3 has 15 amino acids. Germline V gene sequence: CDR1 GTSNPN, CDR2 SVGIG (reference sequence). The CDR3 region has the DNA TGTGCCTGGAGTGTAAATGGCCAAGTGCGGCAGCCCCAGCATTTT. Translating it yields CAWSVNGQVRQPQHF. Looking up the rest from reference TRBV30 and TRBJ1-5 gives the full variable domain: SQTIHQWPATLVQPVGSPLSLECTVEGTSNPNLYWYRQAAGRGLQLLFYSVGIGQISSEVPQNLSASRPQDRQFILSSKKLLLSDSGFYLCAWSVNGQVRQPQHFGDGTRLSIL.

The chain couples TRBV6-5 to TRBJ2-6; perhaps TRBD2 as D (5 bases). The CDR3 totals 14 residues. V shed 7 bases and J shed 2 bases, with 9 bases lying between them. Per the germline V gene, CDR1 is MNHEY and CDR2 is SVGAGI. CDR3 DNA: TGTGCCAGCACGCGGGCTACTGGGGCCAACGTCCTGACTTTC. It is translated as CASTRATGANVLTF.